This TCR beta chain stems from a study of blood T cells in healthy people across ages. Study conclusions and caveats: There was no known CMV status for donors, so expanded clonotype changes were possibly confounded.

The donors, all healthy, were Caucasians living in Russia, aged roughly 6 to 100. Trimming took 5 bases from V and 2 from J; bases not matched to a gene: 6. Germline CDR1 and CDR2: MNHEY and SMNVEV (reference sequence). This CDR3 is 15 amino acids long. As to this clonotype: As yet, its antigen is unknown.

A second PCR of about 6 to 11 cycles used a sample-barcoded 5' primer and a J-beta primer mix. Tags on each cDNA molecule came from a template-switch adaptor with 12 random nucleotides. TCRdb used MiXCR to reprocess the 5' RACE reads, holding one entry per CDR3 protein. The sample lists 1,300,000 or so distinct CDR3 sequences, approximately 60% occurring once. The V call is TRBV27, the J call TRBJ1-2, with TRBD1 matching over 9 bases. This sequence originates from a man aged 18 to 30 in good health. The sample was blood. CDR3 in amino acids: CASSRFGTGNYGYTF. The CDR3 DNA is TGTGCCAGCAGTAGGTTCGGGACAGGGAACTATGGCTACACCTTC.